Below, 28 T cell receptor beta chains from the same sample are listed, as sequenced in a study of shared clonotypes between healthy human individuals. The repertoire was sequenced with immunoSEQ multiplex PCR; TCRdb's copy has only in-frame clones and lacks some. The sample shows hundreds of thousands of clones, about 96% of them seen only once. The naive CD8 fraction comprised CD45RO-negative cells positively selected for CCR7 and excluded terminally differentiated effector memory CD45RA+ cells. The specimen was naive CD8+ T cells sorted from blood. The source of these receptors is a woman between 25 and 40 years old in good health.

This clone appeared once. The same CDR3 can be traced to other DNA sequences in this sample. The chain employs TRBV11-2 and TRBJ2-3, with TRBD1 as a possible D gene (5 bases). The germline V gene encodes CDR1 SGHAT and CDR2 FQNNGV. The CDR3 length is 13 residues. Deletions cut 3 bases from V and 2 bases from J, with 6 bases between. CDR3 sequence (DNA): TGTGCCAGCAGCTTGGGGCCCACAGATACGCAGTATTTT. Translation gives CASSLGPTDTQYF.

This chain joins TRBV5-8 and TRBJ2-7, with D unclear. Germline V gene sequence: CDR1 SGHTS, CDR2 YDEGEE. The CDR3 sequence is 15 residues long. The germline V and J ends were trimmed by 7 bases and 2 bases, with 19 bases remaining between them. The CDR3 loop is CASFSPGEGPYEQYF. The CDR3 nucleotides are TGTGCCAGCTTCTCCCCCGGAGAAGGCCCCTACGAGCAGTACTTC.

The gene calls are TRBV27 and TRBJ1-5; D unresolved. The CDR3 totals 15 residues. Germline V lookup: CDR1 MNHEY, CDR2 SMNVEV (reference sequence). With 4 bases removed from V and 0 bases from J, the gap between germline ends came to 10 bases. The CDR3 region has the DNA TGTGCCAGCAGTTCGGTCTCCTATAGCAATCAGCCCCAGCATTTT. Its protein is CASSSVSYSNQPQHF.

This chain links TRBV7-9 with TRBJ1-4; unclear D gene. Germline V gives CDR1 SEHNR, CDR2 FQNEAQ (reference sequence). CDR3 length: 11 residues. Trimming left V 6 bases short and J 8 bases short, with 7 bases between. The CDR3 loop reads CASRRAEKLFF. CDR3 in DNA: TGTGCCAGCAGGAGGGCCGAAAAACTGTTTTTT. Variable domain in full (rest from reference TRBV7-9 and TRBJ1-4): DTGVSQNPRHKITKRGQNVTFRCDPISEHNRLYWYRQTLGQGPEFLTYFQNEAQLEKSRLLSDRFSAERPKGSFSTLEIQRTEQGDSAMYLCASRRAEKLFFGSGTQLSVL.

This rearrangement joins TRBV7-9 to TRBJ2-3, with D possibly TRBD1 on 6 matching bases. Germline V gene data show CDR1 as SEHNR and CDR2 as FQNEAQ (reference sequence). The CDR3 runs 15 residues. Trimming removed 5 bases at V and 2 bases at J, with 14 bases between. The CDR3 nucleotides are TGTGCCAGCAGCACCACAGGGTCACTCACAGATACGCAGTATTTT. It encodes CASSTTGSLTDTQYF.

CDR3 sequence (DNA): TGTGCCAGCAGCCTACTACACTACGAGCAGTACTTC. It specifies CASSLLHYEQYF. This chain uses TRBV7-9 with TRBJ2-5, with unresolved D. The DNA end is more similar to TRBJ2-7, so the J call may be wrong. The CDR3 has 12 amino acids. CDR1 and CDR2 from the germline V gene are SEHNR and FQNEAQ (reference sequence).

In its sample, this clone was seen once. Other DNA sequences in the sample encode the same CDR3. The chain combines TRBV19 with TRBJ2-7; TRBD1 matches 7 bases. Unmatched junction bases numbered 3, after V lost 5 bases and J lost 2 bases. The CDR3 contains 13 residues. Germline V gene lookup returns CDR1 LNHDA and CDR2 SQIVND (reference sequence). CDR3 amino acids: CASSPGTAYEQYF. The CDR3 nucleotides read TGTGCCAGTAGTCCTGGGACAGCCTACGAGCAGTACTTC.

This chain links TRBV5-4 with TRBJ2-3; 8 nucleotides align to TRBD1. The CDR3 spans 16 residues. Germline V gene data show CDR1 as SGHNT and CDR2 as YYREEE (reference sequence). With V trimmed by 0 bases and J by 4 bases, 7 bases remained unmatched. This CDR3 is CASSLASGQGSDTQYF. Written as DNA, the CDR3 is TGTGCCAGCAGCTTGGCTTCTGGACAGGGTTCAGATACGCAGTATTTT. Complete variable domain (other parts from reference TRBV5-4 and TRBJ2-3): ETGVTQSPTHLIKTRGQQVTLRCSSQSGHNTVSWYQQALGQGPQFIFQYYREEENGRGNFPPRFSGLQFPNYSSELNVNALELDDSALYLCASSLASGQGSDTQYFGPGTRLTVL.

The V call is TRBV19, the J call TRBJ1-2; a possible D gene is TRBD1 (6 bases). V lost 8 bases to trimming and J lost 0 bases, with 22 bases between them. CDR1 is LNHDA and CDR2 is SQIVND in the germline V gene (reference sequence). The CDR3 totals 17 residues. For the CDR3, the DNA is TGTGCCAGTTCCGGGACACTTAAATTAGGAGCTAACTATGGCTACACCTTC. It encodes CASSGTLKLGANYGYTF.

V usage is TRBV7-8 and J usage is TRBJ1-5; D gene unclear. V shed 2 bases and J shed 3 bases, with 14 bases lying between them. The germline CDR1 and CDR2 sequences are SGHVS and FQNEAQ. The CDR3 is 16 amino acids. The CDR3 here is CASSLFRVVYNQPQHF. CDR3 DNA: TGTGCCAGCAGCTTATTTAGGGTTGTGTACAATCAGCCCCAGCATTTT.

This clone was observed once. This chain joins TRBV14 and TRBJ1-2; 8 bases align to TRBD1. The CDR3 spans 14 residues. The ends lost 4 bases at V and 4 bases at J; junction bases unmatched: 5. The germline gives CDR1 SGHDN, CDR2 FVKESK. The CDR3 spells CASSLPGQVYGYTF. CDR3 nucleotide sequence: TGTGCCAGCAGCCTACCGGGACAGGTCTATGGCTACACCTTC.

This clone is a singleton in its sample. The DNA of the CDR3 is TGCGCCAGCAGCCCTACCGGGGCCTACGAGCAGTACTTC. It specifies CASSPTGAYEQYF. J is TRBJ2-7 and V is TRBV5-1, with D tentatively TRBD2 (5 bases). The CDR3 extends over 13 amino acids. Trimming removed 4 bases from V and 2 bases from J, with 10 bases in between. The germline V gene has CDR1 SGHRS and CDR2 YFSETQ.

This clone was picked up a small number of times. The V call is TRBV9, the J call TRBJ1-2, with D unclear. The V end was cut by 3 bases, the J end by 2 bases, with 14 bases between. Germline V gene sequence: CDR1 SGDLS, CDR2 YYNGEE. The CDR3 spans 15 residues. The CDR3 sequence: CASSGRTELNYGYTF. The CDR3 DNA follows: TGTGCCAGCAGCGGCAGGACGGAATTAAACTATGGCTACACCTTC.

This sequence joins TRBV7-6 and TRBJ2-1, with 8 positions matching TRBD2. The CDR3 is 16 residues long. Germline V gene lookup returns CDR1 SGHVS and CDR2 FNYEAQ. V was clipped by 5 bases and J by 2 bases; unmatched bases: 8. This CDR3 is CASSPLAGLAYNEQFF. In DNA form, the CDR3 reads TGTGCCAGCAGCCCACTGGCGGGACTAGCCTACAATGAGCAGTTCTTC.

The rearrangement joins TRBV5-8 to TRBJ2-3, with D possibly TRBD1 on 5 matching bases. Per the germline V gene, CDR1 is SGHTS and CDR2 is YDEGEE. V lost 0 bases and J lost 4, with 9 bases in between. The CDR3 sequence is 14 residues long. CDR3 sequence reads: CASSLGQGADTQYF. CDR3 bases: TGTGCCAGCAGCTTGGGGCAGGGCGCAGATACGCAGTATTTT. Drawing the rest from reference TRBV5-8 and TRBJ2-3, the complete variable domain is EAGVTQSPTHLIKTRGQQATLRCSPISGHTSVYWYQQALGLGLQFLLWYDEGEERNRGNFPPRFSGRQFPNYSSELNVNALELEDSALYLCASSLGQGADTQYFGPGTRLTVL.

The rearrangement joins TRBV6-5 to TRBJ1-2, with TRBD1 matching 8 bases. This CDR3 region has 14 residues. J was trimmed by 7 bases and V by 2 bases; bases with no gene match: 6. The germline gives CDR1 MNHEY, CDR2 SVGAGI. The CDR3 protein is CASSYQQGEVGYTF. In nucleotides, the CDR3 is TGTGCCAGCAGTTACCAACAGGGGGAGGTTGGCTACACCTTC.

The rearrangement links TRBV27 to TRBJ1-5; D may be TRBD1 (5 bases). V lost 6 bases to trimming and J lost 9 bases, with 15 bases between them. The V gene's germline CDR1 is MNHEY and CDR2 SMNVEV (reference sequence). The CDR3 consists of 13 residues. CDR3: CASSPRQGPPQHF. The CDR3 DNA reads as TGTGCCAGCAGCCCCCGGCAGGGACCGCCCCAGCATTTT.

The chain combines TRBV28 with TRBJ2-7; no firm D call. The germline V and J ends were trimmed by 8 bases and 0 bases, with 17 bases remaining between them. Looked up from germline, CDR1 is MDHEN and CDR2 is SYDVKM. The CDR3 totals 15 residues. The CDR3 is CASLPWTESSYEQYF. The DNA of the CDR3 is TGTGCCAGCCTCCCGTGGACCGAGAGCTCCTACGAGCAGTACTTC. Based on the CDR3 plus reference TRBV28 and TRBJ2-7, the full variable domain is DVKVTQSSRYLVKRTGEKVFLECVQDMDHENMFWYRQDPGLGLRLIYFSYDVKMKEKGDIPEGYSVSREKKERFSLILESASTNQTSMYLCASLPWTESSYEQYFGPGTRLTVT.

This chain uses TRBV5-1 with TRBJ2-7; D is uncertain. The germline CDR1 and CDR2 sequences are SGHRS and YFSETQ. The germline V and J ends were trimmed by 6 bases and 0 bases, with 10 bases remaining between them. The CDR3 consists of 13 residues. DNA of the CDR3: TGCGCCAGCATGGATTATAACTCCTACGAGCAGTACTTC. Its translation: CASMDYNSYEQYF. The full variable domain, rest sourced from reference TRBV5-1 and TRBJ2-7, is KAGVTQTPRYLIKTRGQQVTLSCSPISGHRSVSWYQQTPGQGLQFLFEYFSETQRNKGNFPGRFSGRQFSNSRSEMNVSTLELGDSALYLCASMDYNSYEQYFGPGTRLTVT.

The chain carries TRBV7-9 and TRBJ1-1; D unclear. V gave up 4 bases and J gave up 6 bases, with 12 bases separating them. The germline V gene has CDR1 SEHNR and CDR2 FQNEAQ (reference sequence). CDR3 length equals 13 residues. As DNA, the CDR3 is TGTGCCAGCAGCTACCCTGGGAGGCCTGAAGCTTTCTTT. Translated: CASSYPGRPEAFF. The whole variable domain, filled in from reference TRBV7-9 and TRBJ1-1, reads DTGVSQNPRHKITKRGQNVTFRCDPISEHNRLYWYRQTLGQGPEFLTYFQNEAQLEKSRLLSDRFSAERPKGSFSTLEIQRTEQGDSAMYLCASSYPGRPEAFFGQGTRLTVV.

The V and J genes are TRBV4-1 and TRBJ2-5; D not certain. The CDR3 runs 12 residues. Trimming shortened V by 0 bases and J by 5 bases, and 4 bases separated the two germline ends. Germline loops: CDR1 MGHRA, CDR2 YSYEKL. The CDR3 DNA reads TGCGCCAGCAGCCAAGATTTCGAGACCCAGTACTTC. This gives the protein CASSQDFETQYF.

The chain couples TRBV6-1 to TRBJ2-1; weak D call: TRBD2 (6 bases). CDR1 MNHNS and CDR2 SASEGT come from the germline V gene. Trimming removed 0 bases from V and 4 bases from J, with 13 bases in between. The CDR3 runs 16 residues. CDR3 amino acids: CASSEAAEAGYNEQFF. The CDR3 bases are TGTGCCAGCAGTGAAGCAGCGGAGGCGGGATACAATGAGCAGTTCTTC.

The chain links TRBV7-9 to TRBJ2-7; D may be TRBD2 (6 bases). Germline V CDR1 and CDR2: SEHNR, FQNEAQ (reference sequence). V shed 1 base and J shed 0 bases, with 13 bases lying between them. The CDR3 runs 16 residues. The CDR3 region is CASSLEWRDSSYEQYF. The CDR3 region has the DNA TGTGCCAGCAGCTTAGAGTGGAGGGACTCCTCCTACGAGCAGTACTTC.

The V call is TRBV5-4, the J call TRBJ2-7; 8 bases are shared with TRBD2. The germline CDR1 and CDR2 sequences are SGHNT and YYREEE (reference sequence). This CDR3 contains 15 residues. The V segment lost 4 bases and the J segment 0 bases; nucleotides outside the gene matches: 6. The CDR3 region is CASSPPGTSSYEQYF. The CDR3 DNA is TGTGCCAGCAGCCCCCCCGGGACTAGCTCCTACGAGCAGTACTTC.

This CDR3 is CASTPPAGEGYNEQFF. The CDR3 DNA reads TGTGCCAGCACCCCTCCAGCGGGAGAAGGGTACAATGAGCAGTTCTTC. This chain links TRBV9 with TRBJ2-1, with TRBD2 matching over 8 bases. The CDR3 contains 16 residues. Germline V gene data show CDR1 as SGDLS and CDR2 as YYNGEE. Germline trimming cut 6 bases from V and 4 bases from J; bases unmatched to any gene: 12.

J is TRBJ1-3 and V is TRBV28; 9 positions match TRBD1. From germline, CDR1 is MDHEN and CDR2 SYDVKM. The ends lost 6 bases at V and 3 bases at J; junction bases unmatched: 3. The CDR3 has 14 amino acids. Here the CDR3 reads CASRTTGGGNTIYF. The CDR3 DNA reads as TGTGCCAGCAGAACGACAGGGGGTGGAAACACCATATATTTT.

The chain uses TRBV5-1 and TRBJ1-1; D remains unclear. The V end was cut by 4 bases, the J end by 4 bases, with 11 bases between. The CDR3 runs to 13 residues. Per the germline V gene, CDR1 is SGHRS and CDR2 is YFSETQ. DNA for the CDR3: TGCGCCAGCAGCCTTACGAAAGGCACTGAAGCTTTCTTT. The encoded protein is CASSLTKGTEAFF.

This sequence joins TRBV5-1 and TRBJ2-3; 10 bases fit TRBD1. Per germline, CDR1 SGHRS and CDR2 YFSETQ. J gave up 3 bases and V 4 bases, and 8 bases lay outside the gene matches. This CDR3 has 16 amino acids. This CDR3 is CASSQRTGGMTDTQYF. The CDR3 nucleotides read TGCGCCAGCAGCCAACGGACAGGGGGAATGACAGATACGCAGTATTTT. The whole variable domain, filled in from reference TRBV5-1 and TRBJ2-3, reads KAGVTQTPRYLIKTRGQQVTLSCSPISGHRSVSWYQQTPGQGLQFLFEYFSETQRNKGNFPGRFSGRQFSNSRSEMNVSTLELGDSALYLCASSQRTGGMTDTQYFGPGTRLTVL.